This TCR beta chain was observed in a study of OX40 agonist ivuxolimab in advanced cancers. Looking at the study overall: A mean age of roughly 66 years, range about 20 to 85, was recorded, and approximately 85% were male. Study-level findings and limits: Part of the nonresponder group also had normalized T-cell clonal expansion that was low. Antigen targets of the expanded peripheral T cells went undetermined.

If patients had autoimmune disease history or systemic immunosuppression, they were excluded. Libraries were prepared by immunoSEQ multiplex PCR; TCRdb keeps only in-frame clonotypes and omits some of them. The table records about 59,000 clones, roughly 84% of them present only once. The CDR3 consists of 13 residues. Germline V gene sequence: CDR1 MNHNS, CDR2 SASEGT. V dropped 5 bases and J dropped 7 bases, with 11 bases sitting between them. To note about this clone: What it binds is not known.

The input for sequencing was CD4+ or CD8+ T cells sorted from blood, taken in a trial of the OX40 agonist ivuxolimab. The receptor was isolated from an adult with an advanced solid tumor such as melanoma, head and neck, liver or kidney cancer. V and J are TRBV6-1 and TRBJ1-4; D is uncertain. The DNA for the CDR3 is TGTGCCAGCAGTTCCGCATCCTTTGAAAAACTGTTTTTT. It is translated as CASSSASFEKLFF.